The 29 T cell receptor beta chains in this list originate from one sample, sequenced in a study of OX40 agonist ivuxolimab in advanced cancers. The protocol was immunoSEQ multiplex PCR, while the TCRdb copy is restricted to in-frame clones and leaves out a portion. This sample has some 46,000 clones; roughly 90% occur once, and the top ten carry 18%. The sequencing used CD4+ or CD8+ T cells sorted from blood, collected in a trial of the OX40 agonist ivuxolimab. The receptors derive from an adult with an advanced solid tumor such as melanoma, head and neck, liver or kidney cancer.

J is TRBJ2-6 and V is TRBV7-8; D is unresolved. The CDR3 is made up of 15 amino acids. Germline V gene sequence: CDR1 SGHVS, CDR2 FQNEAQ. With 4 bases removed from V and 0 bases from J, the gap between germline ends came to 7 bases. CDR3 amino acids: CASSSQSSGANVLTF. The CDR3 DNA reads TGTGCCAGCAGCTCCCAGAGCTCTGGGGCCAACGTCCTGACTTTC.

This clone came up once. This sequence joins TRBV28 and TRBJ2-3; 10 bases agree with TRBD2. The CDR3 loop spans 14 amino acids. V lost 5 bases, J lost 14 bases, and 13 bases stayed unmatched. Germline lookup yields CDR1 MDHEN and CDR2 SYDVKM. The CDR3 loop is CASSLLTSGRATYF. In DNA, the CDR3 is TGTGCCAGCAGTCTGCTGACTAGCGGGCGGGCGACGTATTTT. The variable domain in full, with the rest retrieved from reference TRBV28 and TRBJ2-3, is DVKVTQSSRYLVKRTGEKVFLECVQDMDHENMFWYRQDPGLGLRLIYFSYDVKMKEKGDIPEGYSVSREKKERFSLILESASTNQTSMYLCASSLLTSGRATYFGPGTRLTVL.

This sequence joins TRBV18 and TRBJ2-3, with a weak D call TRBD2 (5 bases). V lost 1 base, J lost 1 base, and 9 bases lay in between. Germline CDR1 KGHSH, CDR2 LQKENI. The CDR3 runs 15 residues. CDR3 region: CASSPQADGTDTQYF. CDR3 nucleotide sequence: TGTGCCAGCTCACCACAAGCGGACGGCACAGATACGCAGTATTTT.

The V and J genes are TRBV4-2 and TRBJ1-1; tentative D call: TRBD1 (6 bases). The V gene lost 1 base and the J gene lost 5 bases, with 8 bases spanning the gap. The germline V gene encodes CDR1 LGHNA and CDR2 YNFKEQ. CDR3 length equals 13 residues. CDR3 sequence (DNA): TGTGCCAGCAGCCAAGCTAGGGGGACTGAAGCTTTCTTT. Residues: CASSQARGTEAFF.

The chain combines TRBV19 with TRBJ2-3, with TRBD2 matching over 7 bases. The ends lost 1 base at V and 0 bases at J; junction bases unmatched: 4. The germline gives CDR1 LNHDA, CDR2 SQIVND (reference sequence). This CDR3 is 16 amino acids long. The CDR3 region has the DNA TGTGCCAGTAGTATAGCCGCTAGCGGTAGCACAGATACGCAGTATTTT. This codes for CASSIAASGSTDTQYF. Using reference TRBV19 and TRBJ2-3 for the parts outside the CDR3, the full variable domain is DGGITQSPKYLFRKEGQNVTLSCEQNLNHDAMYWYRQDPGQGLRLIYYSQIVNDFQKGDIAEGYSVSREKKESFPLTVTSAQKNPTAFYLCASSIAASGSTDTQYFGPGTRLTVL.

The chain combines TRBV7-2 with TRBJ2-5, with D possibly matching TRBD1 (5 bases). TRBJ2-7 explains the end of the DNA better; the J call may be wrong. CDR1 and CDR2 from the germline V gene are SGHTA and FQGNSA. This CDR3 spans 14 amino acids. CDR3 DNA: TGTGCCAGCAGCTTATCTCTGGGGCCCGACGAGCAGTACTTC. This encodes CASSLSLGPDEQYF.

This clone appeared a few times. The V gene is TRBV27, the J gene TRBJ1-2; TRBD1 matches 9 bases. CDR3 length equals 15 residues. The germline V gene has CDR1 MNHEY and CDR2 SMNVEV (reference sequence). Germline trimming cut 2 bases from V and 4 bases from J; bases unmatched to any gene: 5. CDR3 sequence: CASSLGTGWVYGYTF. In DNA form, the CDR3 reads TGTGCCAGCAGTTTAGGGACAGGGTGGGTCTATGGCTACACCTTC.

The gene calls are TRBV27 and TRBJ1-6; no reliable D call. The V gene's germline CDR1 is MNHEY and CDR2 SMNVEV (reference sequence). CDR3 length equals 16 residues. Trimming took 3 bases from V and 3 from J, leaving 12 bases between them. As DNA, the CDR3 is TGTGCCAGCAGTTTGGGGTTGGGTCACTATAATTCACCCCTCCACTTT. As protein: CASSLGLGHYNSPLHF.

V gene TRBV21-1 combines with J gene TRBJ1-4. TRBV21-1 is annotated as a pseudogene. This CDR3 has 18 amino acids. CDR3 bases: TGTGCCAGCAGCAAACGGGGGGGCTATGACCCCCGAGACGAAAAACTGTTTTTT. Amino acid sequence: CASSKRGGYDPRDEKLFF.

The chain uses TRBV30 and TRBJ2-7; D is unclear. V was cut by 2 bases and J by 3 bases, with 5 bases left in between. The length of the CDR3 is 11 residues. Looked up from germline, CDR1 is GTSNPN and CDR2 is SVGIG (reference sequence). The CDR3: CAWSHLYEQYF. The DNA of the CDR3 is TGTGCCTGGAGTCACCTCTACGAGCAGTACTTC.

The chain joins TRBV9 to TRBJ1-1, with a weak D call TRBD1 (5 bases). The CDR3 runs 13 residues. Trimming left V 1 base short and J 4 bases short, with 8 bases between. The germline V gene encodes CDR1 SGDLS and CDR2 YYNGEE. CDR3 DNA sequence: TGTGCCAGCAGCGTAAGGGGTACCACTGAAGCTTTCTTT. Translated: CASSVRGTTEAFF.

J is TRBJ2-3 and V is TRBV7-9; D gene ambiguous. V was clipped by 2 bases and J by 4 bases, with 4 bases between them. CDR1 and CDR2 (germline): SEHNR, FQNEAQ (reference sequence). The CDR3 consists of 12 residues. CDR3 amino acids: CASSLYPDTQYF. In nucleotides, the CDR3 is TGTGCCAGCAGCTTATACCCAGATACGCAGTATTTT.

J is TRBJ2-3 and V is TRBV27; 10 nucleotides line up with TRBD2. V trimming: 3 bases; J trimming: 2 bases; junction bases outside the gene matches: 2. The germline CDR1 and CDR2 sequences are MNHEY and SMNVEV (reference sequence). This CDR3 has 15 amino acids. CDR3 sequence (DNA): TGTGCCAGCAGTTTGAGCGGGGGGGCCACAGATACGCAGTATTTT. Its protein product is CASSLSGGATDTQYF.

V is TRBV9 and J is TRBJ1-1, with D perhaps matching TRBD1 (5 bases). V dropped 3 bases and J dropped 5 bases, with 14 bases sitting between them. CDR3 length equals 14 residues. Germline assignment: CDR1 SGDLS and CDR2 YYNGEE. The CDR3: CASSASGMGTEAFF. CDR3 sequence (DNA): TGTGCCAGCAGCGCCTCAGGGATGGGAACTGAAGCTTTCTTT.

The chain has TRBV4-3 and TRBJ1-1; TRBD1 is a possible D gene (6 bases). The V and J ends lost 4 bases and 4 bases respectively, with 13 bases between them. Germline assignment: CDR1 LGHNA and CDR2 YSLEER. The CDR3 extends over 14 amino acids. The CDR3 reads CASSPSGGPTEAFF. Here the CDR3 DNA reads TGCGCCAGCAGCCCAAGCGGGGGCCCCACTGAAGCTTTCTTT.

The chain employs TRBV9 and TRBJ2-2; D is undetermined. The CDR3 has 15 amino acids. V was trimmed by 3 bases and J by 6 bases, leaving 15 bases between them. The germline CDR1 and CDR2 sequences are SGDLS and YYNGEE. The CDR3: CASSGAAADPGELFF. CDR3 coding DNA: TGTGCCAGCAGCGGAGCCGCCGCGGACCCCGGGGAGCTGTTTTTT. The complete variable domain, with remaining parts taken from reference TRBV9 and TRBJ2-2, reads DSGVTQTPKHLITATGQRVTLRCSPRSGDLSVYWYQQSLDQGLQFLIQYYNGEERAKGNILERFSAQQFPDLHSELNLSSLELGDSALYFCASSGAAADPGELFFGEGSRLTVL.

The chain is built from TRBV2 and TRBJ2-7; no definite D call. Germline V gives CDR1 SNHLY, CDR2 FYNNEI. The CDR3 extends over 12 amino acids. V lost 8 bases and J 2 bases, leaving 10 bases between the germline ends. The CDR3 sequence: CASQRGTYEQYV. DNA for the CDR3: TGTGCCAGCCAGCGTGGCACCTACGAGCAGTACGTC.

The chain joins TRBV4-3 to TRBJ1-2; 9 nucleotides match TRBD1. CDR3 length: 15 residues. J lost 5 bases, V lost 2 bases, and 6 bases had no gene match. Germline CDR1 LGHNA, CDR2 YSLEER. This chain's CDR3 is CASSQTGTGFYGYTF. The CDR3 DNA reads TGCGCCAGCAGCCAAACCGGGACAGGGTTTTATGGCTACACCTTC.

The V and J genes are TRBV7-9 and TRBJ1-4; D is possibly TRBD1 (5 bases). Trimming took off 5 bases at V and 0 bases at J, with 19 bases between the two ends. Germline CDR1 is SEHNR and CDR2 is FQNEAQ (reference sequence). This CDR3 region has 18 residues. The CDR3 loop is CASSSPGGRVATNEKLFF. CDR3 in DNA: TGTGCCAGCAGCAGCCCGGGGGGGAGAGTTGCAACTAATGAAAAACTGTTTTTT.

V is TRBV2 and J is TRBJ2-2; the D gene is possibly TRBD1 (6 bases). CDR1 SNHLY and CDR2 FYNNEI come from the germline V gene. The CDR3 consists of 14 residues. V was pared by 5 bases and J by 4 bases, with 11 bases between. This CDR3 is CASSLGASTGELFF. DNA of the CDR3: TGTGCCAGCAGTCTGGGGGCAAGCACCGGGGAGCTGTTTTTT.

J is TRBJ2-2 and V is TRBV9, with 8 bases aligning to TRBD1. V gave up 3 bases and J gave up 5 bases; unmatched junction bases: 9. The CDR3 has 16 residues. Germline V gene lookup returns CDR1 SGDLS and CDR2 YYNGEE. CDR3 bases: TGTGCCAGCAGCGCGTCAGGGGGCGACTATACCGGGGAGCTGTTTTTT. This encodes CASSASGGDYTGELFF.

The chain combines TRBV5-6 with TRBJ2-7; the D is unclear. This CDR3 region has 12 residues. The V and J ends lost 4 bases and 0 bases respectively, with 5 bases between them. Germline CDR1 SGHDT, CDR2 YYEEEE. This CDR3 reads CASSPDSYEQYF. In DNA, the CDR3 is TGTGCCAGCAGCCCGGACTCCTACGAGCAGTACTTC.

This clone was recorded only once. This chain uses TRBV7-9 with TRBJ1-4; the D is unclear. The CDR3 length is 14 residues. CDR1 and CDR2 (germline): SEHNR, FQNEAQ (reference sequence). V was shortened by 0 bases and J by 1 base, with 3 bases between the two germline ends. The CDR3 sequence is CASSLARTNEKLFF. The CDR3 coding sequence is TGTGCCAGCAGCTTAGCCAGAACTAATGAAAAACTGTTTTTT.

This clone came up many times. V usage is TRBV13 and J usage is TRBJ1-1; possibly TRBD1 for D (5 bases). Germline assignment: CDR1 PRHDT and CDR2 FYEKMQ (reference sequence). V lost 3 bases, J lost 0 bases, and 11 bases lay in between. There are 15 residues in the CDR3. DNA of the CDR3: TGTGCCAGCAGCTTCGGCCAGGGCCTGAACACTGAAGCTTTCTTT. Protein: CASSFGQGLNTEAFF.

The rearrangement links TRBV7-6 to TRBJ1-4; D gene uncertain. Trimming took 5 bases from V and 6 from J, leaving 16 bases between them. The CDR3 runs to 15 residues. Germline CDR1 is SGHVS and CDR2 is FNYEAQ. The CDR3 DNA reads TGTGCCAGCAGCGCAACAGACCTCCGGGATGAAAAACTGTTTTTT. It translates to CASSATDLRDEKLFF.

The rearrangement uses TRBV7-2 and TRBJ2-3; 11 bases map to TRBD2. This CDR3 spans 18 amino acids. V lost 1 base, J lost 4 bases, and 10 bases stayed unmatched. CDR1 and CDR2 (germline): SGHTA, FQGNSA. CDR3 sequence (DNA): TGTGCCAGCAGCTTAGAGCTCGGTAGCGGGGGGGCCGCAGATACGCAGTATTTT. Amino acid sequence: CASSLELGSGGAADTQYF.

The rearrangement joins TRBV5-8 to TRBJ2-5; TRBD2 aligns across 10 bases. V was clipped by 4 bases and J by 5 bases; unmatched bases: 5. The CDR3 totals 14 residues. Germline V CDR1 and CDR2: SGHTS, YDEGEE. CDR3 in amino acids: CASSILAGEETQYF. As DNA, the CDR3 is TGTGCCAGCAGCATTCTAGCGGGGGAGGAGACCCAGTACTTC.

This sequence joins TRBV6-6 and TRBJ2-1; weak D call: TRBD2 (5 bases). The CDR3 runs 15 residues. Trimming took 5 bases from V and 5 from J, leaving 16 bases between them. CDR1 and CDR2 from the germline V gene are MNHNY and SVGAGI (reference sequence). The CDR3 is CASSPEGSRHNEQFF. DNA of the CDR3: TGTGCCAGCAGTCCCGAGGGTAGTCGACACAATGAGCAGTTCTTC.

This clone was recorded at least ten times. The chain employs TRBV6-5 and TRBJ2-5, with 7 positions matching TRBD2. Losses at the gene ends were 4 bases for V and 1 base for J; bases not matched to a gene: 3. CDR3 size: 14 residues. CDR1 MNHEY and CDR2 SVGAGI come from the germline V gene. CDR3 protein: CASSSTSSQETQYF. The CDR3 DNA is TGTGCCAGCAGTTCGACTAGCAGCCAAGAGACCCAGTACTTC.